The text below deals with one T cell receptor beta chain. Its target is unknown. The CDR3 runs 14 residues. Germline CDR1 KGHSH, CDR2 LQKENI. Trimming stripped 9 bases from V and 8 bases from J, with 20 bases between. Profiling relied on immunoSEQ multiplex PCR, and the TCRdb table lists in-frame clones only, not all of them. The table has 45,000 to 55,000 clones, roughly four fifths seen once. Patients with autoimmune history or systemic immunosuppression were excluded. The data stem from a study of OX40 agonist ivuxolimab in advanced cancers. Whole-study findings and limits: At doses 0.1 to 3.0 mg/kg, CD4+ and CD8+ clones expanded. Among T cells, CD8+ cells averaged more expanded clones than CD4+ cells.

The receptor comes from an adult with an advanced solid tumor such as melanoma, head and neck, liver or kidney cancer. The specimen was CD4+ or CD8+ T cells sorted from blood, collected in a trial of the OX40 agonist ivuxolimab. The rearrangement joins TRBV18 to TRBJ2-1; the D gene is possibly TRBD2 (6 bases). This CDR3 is CASHQGLSSDEQFF. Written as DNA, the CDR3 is TGTGCCAGTCACCAGGGACTTAGTAGCGATGAGCAGTTCTTC.